The rows below give T cell receptor beta chains drawn from one sample of a study of blood T cell repertoires in COVID-19. TCRdb keeps only in-frame clones here, not all; method: immunoSEQ multiplex PCR. The repertoire includes 200,000 to 250,000 clones, about nine tenths of them detected once, and 9% to 12% sits in the top ten. Sample: PBMCs or T cells enriched from blood (not recorded which). The receptors derive from a man between 18 and 35 years old with acute COVID-19. CDR3s include the opening cysteine and the closing phenylalanine or tryptophan. D genes are given only for firm matches. Where a row states a size, it is once, few, many or the class of an expanded clone; other rows omit it.

clone size: few
D gene: -
J gene: TRBJ2-7
V gene: TRBV5-4
CDR3 protein: CASSFFEARRGRNEQYF
CDR3 DNA: TGTGCCAGCAGCTTCTTCGAAGCGCGCAGGGGAAGGAACGAGCAGTACTTC

clone size: -
D gene: TRBD2
J gene: TRBJ2-1
V gene: TRBV4-2
CDR3 protein: CASSQGTSQSREQFF
CDR3 DNA: TGTGCCAGCAGCCAAGGGACTAGCCAATCGCGTGAGCAGTTCTTC

clone size: -
D gene: TRBD2
J gene: TRBJ2-1
V gene: TRBV11-2
CDR3 protein: CASSLLAGSNEQFF
CDR3 DNA: TGTGCCAGCAGCTTACTAGCGGGAAGCAATGAGCAGTTCTTC

clone size: -
D gene: -
J gene: TRBJ1-5
V gene: TRBV28
CDR3 protein: CASSPTIQKNQPQHF
CDR3 DNA: TGTGCCAGCAGTCCGACCATACAGAAAAATCAGCCCCAGCATTTT

clone size: -
D gene: TRBD1
J gene: TRBJ2-7
V gene: TRBV5-6
CDR3 protein: CASSLGQGAVREQYF
CDR3 DNA: TGTGCCAGCAGCTTGGGACAGGGGGCAGTTCGCGAGCAGTACTTC

clone size: few
D gene: -
J gene: TRBJ1-4
V gene: TRBV6-4
CDR3 protein: CASRDTGEKLFF
CDR3 DNA: TGTGCCAGCAGGGACACCGGTGAAAAACTGTTTTTT

clone size: -
D gene: TRBD1
J gene: TRBJ2-3
V gene: TRBV18
CDR3 protein: CASSPGQGAGTQYF
CDR3 DNA: TGTGCCAGCTCACCCGGACAGGGGGCGGGTACGCAGTATTTT

clone size: -
D gene: -
J gene: TRBJ1-5
V gene: TRBV4-1
CDR3 protein: CASSQDGSINQPQHF
CDR3 DNA: TGCGCCAGCAGCCAAGACGGGTCTATCAATCAGCCCCAGCATTTT

clone size: once
D gene: TRBD1
J gene: TRBJ1-4
V gene: TRBV5-6
CDR3 protein: CASSRTGGTSNYEKLFF
CDR3 DNA: TGTGCCAGCAGCAGAACAGGGGGCACGTCCAACTATGAAAAACTGTTTTTT

clone size: once
D gene: TRBD2
J gene: TRBJ2-7
V gene: TRBV6-5
CDR3 protein: CASSYGSGSSYEQYF
CDR3 DNA: TGTGCCAGCAGTTACGGTAGCGGGAGCTCCTACGAGCAGTACTTC

clone size: -
D gene: -
J gene: TRBJ2-7
V gene: TRBV19
CDR3 protein: CASRDTNSYEQYF
CDR3 DNA: TGTGCCAGCCGGGACACGAACTCCTACGAGCAGTACTTC

clone size: -
D gene: -
J gene: TRBJ2-1
V gene: TRBV5-4
CDR3 protein: CASSLSGNNEQFF
CDR3 DNA: TGTGCCAGCAGCTTGTCGGGAAACAATGAGCAGTTCTTC

clone size: -
D gene: TRBD1
J gene: TRBJ2-5
V gene: TRBV9
CDR3 protein: CASSGQGRETQYF
CDR3 DNA: TGTGCCAGCAGCGGACAGGGTCGAGAGACCCAGTACTTC

clone size: -
D gene: -
J gene: TRBJ1-1
V gene: TRBV19
CDR3 protein: CASSRQALDTEAFF
CDR3 DNA: TGTGCCAGTAGCCGACAAGCCCTGGACACTGAAGCTTTCTTT

clone size: once
D gene: -
J gene: TRBJ1-4
V gene: TRBV24-1
CDR3 protein: CATPESGRNEKLFF
CDR3 DNA: TGTGCCACCCCCGAAAGTGGTAGAAATGAAAAACTGTTTTTT

clone size: -
D gene: -
J gene: TRBJ2-1
V gene: TRBV6-2/TRBV6-3
CDR3 protein: CASSYGSAYNEQFF
CDR3 DNA: TGTGCCAGCAGTTACGGTAGCGCCTACAATGAGCAGTTCTTC

clone size: -
D gene: -
J gene: TRBJ1-1
V gene: TRBV12-3/TRBV12-4
CDR3 protein: CASRSQGVAEAFF
CDR3 DNA: TGTGCCAGCAGATCACAGGGTGTGGCTGAAGCTTTCTTT

clone size: few
D gene: TRBD1
J gene: TRBJ2-7
V gene: TRBV29-1
CDR3 protein: CSAEGQGNEQYF
CDR3 DNA: TGCAGCGCCGAAGGACAGGGGAACGAGCAGTACTTC

clone size: -
D gene: TRBD2
J gene: TRBJ2-1
V gene: TRBV6-5
CDR3 protein: CASSSGSGYNEQFF
CDR3 DNA: TGTGCCAGCAGTAGCGGGAGTGGATACAATGAGCAGTTCTTC

clone size: few
D gene: TRBD1
J gene: TRBJ2-7
V gene: TRBV14
CDR3 protein: CASDSGTGIEQYF
CDR3 DNA: TGTGCCAGCGACTCCGGGACAGGGATTGAGCAGTACTTC

clone size: -
D gene: -
J gene: TRBJ1-1
V gene: TRBV12-5
CDR3 protein: CASGLVLSSGGNTEAFF
CDR3 DNA: TGTGCTAGTGGTTTGGTACTTAGCAGCGGAGGGAACACTGAAGCTTTCTTT

clone size: -
D gene: -
J gene: TRBJ1-1
V gene: TRBV19
CDR3 protein: CASSIIRTDNTEAFF
CDR3 DNA: TGTGCCAGTAGTATTATTAGGACAGATAACACTGAAGCTTTCTTT

clone size: -
D gene: -
J gene: TRBJ1-5
V gene: TRBV25-1
CDR3 protein: CASSARDQPQHF
CDR3 DNA: TGTGCCAGCAGTGCAAGAGATCAGCCCCAGCATTTT

clone size: -
D gene: TRBD1
J gene: TRBJ2-7
V gene: TRBV25-1
CDR3 protein: CASSSGTGGVGYEQYF
CDR3 DNA: TGTGCCAGCAGTTCCGGGACAGGGGGAGTTGGCTACGAGCAGTACTTC

clone size: -
D gene: TRBD1
J gene: TRBJ1-6
V gene: TRBV27
CDR3 protein: CASASSSGTGRSPLHF
CDR3 DNA: TGTGCCAGCGCTTCCTCCTCCGGGACAGGGCGGTCACCCCTCCACTTT

clone size: -
D gene: TRBD1
J gene: TRBJ1-5
V gene: TRBV6-5
CDR3 protein: CASENDRGFNQPQHF
CDR3 DNA: TGTGCCAGTGAAAACGACAGGGGTTTCAATCAGCCCCAGCATTTT

clone size: -
D gene: -
J gene: TRBJ2-1
V gene: TRBV28
CDR3 protein: CASSLTSGGLYNEQFF
CDR3 DNA: TGTGCCAGCAGTTTAACGAGTGGAGGGCTTTACAATGAGCAGTTCTTC

clone size: -
D gene: TRBD2
J gene: TRBJ2-3
V gene: TRBV27
CDR3 protein: CASRPPPTSGRTDTQYF
CDR3 DNA: TGTGCCAGCAGACCTCCACCTACTAGCGGGAGGACAGATACGCAGTATTTT

clone size: -
D gene: -
J gene: TRBJ1-1
V gene: TRBV7-9
CDR3 protein: CASSLLEGLGTEAFF
CDR3 DNA: TGTGCCAGCAGCCTCCTAGAGGGATTAGGCACTGAAGCTTTCTTT

clone size: -
D gene: -
J gene: TRBJ2-1
V gene: TRBV7-2
CDR3 protein: CASSLITSGNEQFF
CDR3 DNA: TGTGCCAGCAGCTTAATAACTTCGGGGAATGAGCAGTTCTTC

clone size: -
D gene: TRBD1
J gene: TRBJ2-7
V gene: TRBV28
CDR3 protein: CASTHRGGRTASYEQYF
CDR3 DNA: TGTGCCAGCACTCACCGAGGGGGCCGAACAGCAAGCTACGAGCAGTACTTC

clone size: -
D gene: -
J gene: TRBJ1-3
V gene: TRBV24-1
CDR3 protein: CATSDTHSVTIYF
CDR3 DNA: TGTGCCACCAGTGATACCCATTCAGTTACCATATATTTT

clone size: -
D gene: TRBD1
J gene: TRBJ2-1
V gene: TRBV7-9
CDR3 protein: CASSPRQGARSLEQFF
CDR3 DNA: TGTGCCAGCAGCCCCCGACAGGGGGCCAGGTCACTTGAGCAGTTCTTC

clone size: -
D gene: -
J gene: TRBJ1-5
V gene: TRBV21-1
CDR3 protein: CASSNRHSYFNNQPQHF
CDR3 DNA: TGTGCCAGCAGCAACCGCCACAGCTACTTCAACAATCAGCCCCAGCATTTT

clone size: -
D gene: -
J gene: TRBJ1-2
V gene: TRBV5-5
CDR3 protein: CASSLRFDSYNYGYTF
CDR3 DNA: TGTGCCAGCAGCTTACGCTTCGACAGCTACAACTATGGCTACACCTTC

clone size: -
D gene: TRBD2
J gene: TRBJ2-5
V gene: TRBV15
CDR3 protein: CATSRLSGRESETQYF
CDR3 DNA: TGTGCCACCAGCAGACTTAGCGGGAGGGAGTCAGAGACCCAGTACTTC

clone size: -
D gene: TRBD1
J gene: TRBJ2-7
V gene: TRBV3-1/TRBV3-2
CDR3 protein: CASSSSGGTGYEEQYF
CDR3 DNA: TGTGCCAGCAGTTCCTCGGGTGGGACAGGGTATGAGGAGCAGTACTTC

clone size: -
D gene: TRBD2
J gene: TRBJ2-1
V gene: TRBV7-2
CDR3 protein: CASSSLAGAAYNEQFF
CDR3 DNA: TGTGCCAGCAGCTCTCTAGCGGGAGCGGCCTACAATGAGCAGTTCTTC

clone size: -
D gene: TRBD1
J gene: TRBJ1-1
V gene: TRBV7-9
CDR3 protein: CASSFTGTGRGPEAFF
CDR3 DNA: TGTGCCAGCAGCTTCACCGGGACAGGGAGGGGCCCTGAAGCTTTCTTT

clone size: -
D gene: -
J gene: TRBJ1-5
V gene: TRBV28
CDR3 protein: CASSVPASGKQPQHF
CDR3 DNA: TGTGCCAGCAGTGTACCAGCCTCGGGGAAACAGCCCCAGCATTTT

clone size: -
D gene: -
J gene: TRBJ1-6
V gene: TRBV9
CDR3 protein: CASSVGDSSYNSPLHF
CDR3 DNA: TGTGCCAGCAGCGTAGGCGACAGCTCCTATAATTCACCCCTCCACTTT

clone size: -
D gene: TRBD1
J gene: TRBJ1-1
V gene: TRBV7-8
CDR3 protein: CASSATGGANTEAFF
CDR3 DNA: TGTGCCAGCAGCGCGACAGGGGGTGCGAACACTGAAGCTTTCTTT